This T cell receptor (beta chain) came from a study of T cells expressing NK-cell markers (dated by TCRdb to about 2020). Broadly, across the study: In sorted CD3+CD56+NKG2C+, CD3+CD56+NKG2C- and CD3+CD56-NKG2C+ T-cell subsets from eight or nine donors, TCR beta-chain repertoires were profiled. Among the eight sequenced donors, only one was HCMV-seronegative, while the other seven were HCMV-seropositive. The eight sequenced donors were randomly selected healthy volunteers, three men and five women. Illumina HiSeq 2000/2500, MiSeq or NextSeq was used to sequence libraries as 2 x 150 bp reads.

Sequences SGHAT (CDR1) and FQNNGV (CDR2) are obtained from the germline V gene. The CDR3 numbers 20 residues from cysteine through phenylalanine. No DNA has been recorded. Sequencing relied on an Illumina HiSeq 2000. 5'RACE template switching, by which a universal primer site and unique molecular identifiers were added, was used to make TCR beta cDNA libraries. cDNA synthesis was primed from the TCR beta constant segment and was followed by two successive PCR amplification steps. The paper's processing steps were these. MIGEC was used to demultiplex reads and group the reads by UMI, and MiTCR was used to assemble and quantify clonotypes. To remove erroneous sequences, TCR cDNA sequences were retained only when supported by two or more reads. Downstream repertoire analysis used the tcR package, and clonotypes were matched across fractions by CDR3 nucleotide sequence plus V segment. VDJmatch was used to annotate antigen specificity against VDJdb, with one amino acid substitution in CDR3 permitted. TCRdb reprocessed the reads and assigns one entry to each CDR3 protein sequence, leaving out DNA. TCRdb, rather than the study authors, made the V and J calls. The table kept for this sample lists 300,000 or so distinct CDR3 sequences. The ten largest make up around 4.3% of the sample.

Study-wide findings and limitations: In six donors, the dominant CD3+CD56+NKG2C+ clonotypes were among the top 10 CD8+ clonotypes and accounted for roughly 1.0-7.5% of CD8+ T cells. It remained unclear whether the expanded NKG2C-expressing T cell clones were specific for HCMV antigens. Those dominant clonotypes were again the most abundant among CD3+CD56-NKG2C+ cells in a handful of donors, at about 25-65%.

A commercial ELISA kit detecting HCMV-specific IgG in serum was used to determine HCMV serostatus. Ficoll density gradient centrifugation was used to isolate peripheral blood mononuclear cells from blood. Regarding this clonotype: Its cognate antigen has yet to be identified.

The chain links TRBV11-2 with TRBJ2-7; absent DNA, TCRdb's TRBD2 call cannot be checked. The receptor was isolated from a woman between 18 and 75 years old in good health. Source material: blood T cells: a sorted CD56 or NKG2C T cell subset, CD4+ or CD8+ T cells, or bulk PBMC T cells (not recorded which). Here the CDR3 is given as CASSLRTTGVSSGRPYEQYF.